The clone carrying this T cell receptor beta chain was seen only once. Its antigen is as yet unknown. Clones were read by immunoSEQ multiplex PCR, and TCRdb kept only the in-frame ones, dropping some. The sample has hundreds of thousands of clones, roughly 80% seen once. This sample is part of a study of cytotoxic CD8 clonotypes in ibrutinib-treated CLL. Whole-study context: Collecting the response samples happened after a median 12 months of treatment, with a range of 6 to 36.

This CDR3 contains 14 residues. V lost 3 bases to trimming and J lost 2 bases, with 12 bases between them. Germline-derived CDR1 and CDR2 are SGHNT and YYREEE (reference sequence). Study conclusions and caveats: Public clonotypes were seen rarely and were contracted or stable on treatment.

The chain employs TRBV5-4 and TRBJ2-7, with D perhaps TRBD1 (6 bases). The receptor was derived from a human donor with chronic lymphocytic leukemia. The material was PBMCs, obtained before ibrutinib treatment. CDR3 protein: CASSSGQRPYEQYF. DNA of the CDR3: TGTGCCAGCAGCTCCGGACAGCGGCCCTACGAGCAGTACTTC.